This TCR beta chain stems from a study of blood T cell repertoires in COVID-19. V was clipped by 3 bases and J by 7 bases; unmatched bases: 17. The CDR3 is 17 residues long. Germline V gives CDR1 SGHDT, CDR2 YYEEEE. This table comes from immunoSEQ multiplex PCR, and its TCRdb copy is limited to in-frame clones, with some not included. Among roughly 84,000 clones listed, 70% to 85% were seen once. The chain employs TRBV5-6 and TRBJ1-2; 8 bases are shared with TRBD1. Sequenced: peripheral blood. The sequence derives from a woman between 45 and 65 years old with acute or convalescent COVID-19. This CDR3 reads CASSSIIPGQARGGYTF. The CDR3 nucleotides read TGTGCCAGCAGCTCAATTATACCGGGACAGGCCCGAGGTGGCTACACCTTC.